These 10 T cell receptor beta chains originate from one sample sequenced in a study of metastatic and nonmetastatic thyroid tumors. Before thyroid surgery, none of the patients had received any treatment. With MiXCR, TCRdb reprocessed the PCR reads. The sample has over 10,000 clones; roughly an eighth are singletons. Sequencing was carried out using blood. These receptors came from a female donor with papillary thyroid cancer or a benign thyroid nodule (not recorded which). Some clones in this sample may be carry-over from other donors' samples.

This clone is medium-sized in the sample. The genes are TRBV10-3 and TRBJ1-3; D gene unclear. The CDR3 has 12 amino acids. V was pared by 3 bases and J by 3 bases, with 3 bases between. Germline V lookup: CDR1 ENHRY, CDR2 SYGVKD. CDR3 coding DNA: TGTGCCATCAGTGATAATGGAAACACCATATATTTT. The encoded protein is CAISDNGNTIYF.

Remarks on this clone: This could be a read error, since a much larger clone is one nucleotide away. Other DNA sequences in the same sample also yield this CDR3. This rearrangement joins TRBV11-2 to TRBJ2-2; 14 bases line up with TRBD2. Germline V lookup: CDR1 SGHAT, CDR2 FQNNGV. The CDR3 is made up of 16 amino acids. V lost 5 bases, J lost 6 bases, and 5 bases stayed unmatched. CDR3 residues: CASSTRLAGGPGELFF. CDR3 in DNA: TGTGCCAGCAGCACTCGACTAGCGGGAGGGCCCGGGGAGCTGTTTTTT.

The V gene is TRBV20-1, the J gene TRBJ2-7; the D gene could be TRBD1 or TRBD2 (5 bases each). The CDR3 covers 14 residues. Germline V gene data show CDR1 as DFQATT and CDR2 as SNEGSKA (reference sequence). Trimming left V 5 bases short and J 7 bases short, with 21 bases between. As DNA, the CDR3 is TGCAGTGCTCTGGGCCGGGACCAAATGGGGGAGCAGTACTTC. Translating gives CSALGRDQMGEQYF.

The chain carries TRBV6-1 and TRBJ1-2, with D unclear. V lost 4 bases to trimming and J lost 5 bases, with 17 bases between them. CDR1 and CDR2 from the germline V gene are MNHNS and SASEGT. CDR3 length: 15 residues. The CDR3 spells CASSGSWTPSYGYTF. CDR3 nucleotide sequence: TGTGCCAGCAGTGGGTCATGGACGCCTAGTTATGGCTACACCTTC.

Ten or more counts support this clone. The chain combines TRBV30 with TRBJ1-3; no definite D call. The CDR3 is 13 amino acids. Germline CDR1 is GTSNPN and CDR2 is SVGIG (reference sequence). V lost 2 bases and J 3 bases, leaving 8 bases between the germline ends. Here the CDR3 DNA reads TGTGCCTGGAGTTCGGACGGTGGAAACACCATATATTTT. Translating it yields CAWSSDGGNTIYF.

This clone has at least ten counts. Other DNA sequences in this sample translate to the same CDR3. This CDR3 reads CASSQGKGTTSYEQYF. The DNA for the CDR3 is TGTGCCAGCAGCCAAGGAAAGGGGACCACCTCCTACGAGCAGTACTTC. The V and J genes are TRBV4-2 and TRBJ2-7; TRBD1 or TRBD2 may be the D gene (5 bases each). The germline gives CDR1 LGHNA, CDR2 YNFKEQ. V lost 1 base and J 0 bases, leaving 13 bases between the germline ends. The CDR3 runs 16 residues.

The table lists this clone with many counts. This chain connects TRBV20-1 to TRBJ2-3; possibly TRBD2 for D (5 bases). The CDR3 sequence is 14 residues long. Trimming stripped 2 bases from V and 0 bases from J, with 9 bases between. The germline V gene has CDR1 DFQATT and CDR2 SNEGSKA (reference sequence). CDR3: CSARTPGSTDTQYF. In DNA form, the CDR3 reads TGCAGTGCTAGAACTCCGGGGAGCACAGATACGCAGTATTTT.

This clone has ten or more counts. The rearrangement uses TRBV20-1 and TRBJ1-5; 7 nucleotides match TRBD1. Germline V gives CDR1 DFQATT, CDR2 SNEGSKA (reference sequence). With V trimmed by 6 bases and J by 0 bases, 17 bases remained unmatched. The CDR3 extends over 18 amino acids. The CDR3 DNA is TGCAGTGCCGCAACGTACAGGGGAACCTTTGATAGCAATCAGCCCCAGCATTTT. Its protein product is CSAATYRGTFDSNQPQHF.

By sample fraction, this clone is medium-sized (0.01 to 0.1%). The chain is built from TRBV12-3 or TRBV12-4 and TRBJ2-5, with D possibly being TRBD1 or TRBD2 (5 bases each). Trimming removed 5 bases from V and 5 bases from J, with 15 bases in between. CDR3 length: 14 residues. The CDR3 loop reads CASSPGTGLETQYF. As DNA, the CDR3 is TGTGCCAGCAGTCCCGGGACCGGGTTGGAGACCCAGTACTTC.

There are many counts of this clone. This sequence joins TRBV5-4 and TRBJ2-7; D unresolved. Trimming took 3 bases from V and 5 from J, leaving 21 bases between them. CDR1 and CDR2 (germline): SGHNT, YYREEE (reference sequence). There are 16 residues in the CDR3. As DNA, the CDR3 is TGTGCCAGCAGCTCCCGCCCCCCGGGCCACCCCGACGAGCAGTACTTC. It encodes CASSSRPPGHPDEQYF.